Following are 24 T cell receptor beta chains from one sample sequenced in a study of T cells in Graves' hyperthyroidism and ophthalmopathy. TCR beta CDR3 sequences were amplified from RNA transcripts. Using the HTBI primer set, a first-round RT-PCR was run on the TCR CDR3. TCRdb passed the multiplex PCR reads through MiXCR, listing each CDR3 protein once. This table has 600,000 or so distinct CDR3 sequences, about 14% appearing once. The specimen was blood. These receptors all stem from a woman aged 45-59 years with Graves' ophthalmopathy.

The V gene is TRBV12-3 or TRBV12-4, the J gene TRBJ1-5; D may be TRBD1 (6 bases). This CDR3 comprises 13 residues. Trimming shortened V by 2 bases and J by 5 bases, and 7 bases separated the two germline ends. DNA for the CDR3: TGTGCCAGCAGTTTATGGGGGCATCAGCCCCAGCATTTT. Its protein product is CASSLWGHQPQHF.

This clonotype was seen only a few times. This chain joins TRBV20-1 and TRBJ2-1; the D is unclear. Germline CDR1 and CDR2: DFQATT and SNEGSKA (reference sequence). CDR3 length: 14 residues. In nucleotides, the CDR3 is TGCAGCGTTGGGTTAAGGCTAACGGACAATGAGCAGTTCTTC. Protein product: CSVGLRLTDNEQFF.

This clonotype was seen repeatedly, ten times or more. The chain uses TRBV2 and TRBJ2-3, with a possible D match to TRBD2 (6 bases). This CDR3 region has 15 residues. The germline V and J ends were trimmed by 7 bases and 0 bases, with 14 bases remaining between them. Germline V CDR1 and CDR2: SNHLY, FYNNEI. The CDR3 nucleotides read TGTGCCAGCAAAACCGGGACTGCTAGCACAGATACGCAGTATTTT. Translated: CASKTGTASTDTQYF.

This clonotype was counted only a few times. A much larger clone differs by one base, so this may be a read error. The chain employs TRBV7-2 and TRBJ2-3; no definite D call. The CDR3 totals 15 residues. V lost 5 bases and J lost 3, with 15 bases in between. Germline CDR1 and CDR2: SGHTA and FQGNSA. This chain's CDR3 is CASSPHHLTTDTQYF. CDR3 nucleotide sequence: TGTGCCAGCAGCCCCCATCACTTAACTACAGATACGCAGTATTTT.

This clonotype has a handful of counts. The chain links TRBV19 to TRBJ2-7; 9 positions agree with TRBD1. After removal of 4 bases from V and 6 bases from J, the junction contained 10 bases not matched to a gene. The CDR3 has 15 residues. Germline assignment: CDR1 LNHDA and CDR2 SQIVND (reference sequence). CDR3 in DNA: TGTGCCAGTAGTACACGTCCCGGGACAGGGTTCGAGCAGTACTTC. It yields the protein CASSTRPGTGFEQYF.

This clonotype was counted only a few times. The chain joins TRBV4-3 to TRBJ1-2, with D uncertain. The CDR3 extends over 16 amino acids. Germline CDR1 LGHNA, CDR2 YSLEER. With 0 bases removed from V and 4 bases from J, the gap between germline ends came to 15 bases. In nucleotides, the CDR3 is TGCGCCAGCAGCCAAGAAGGTGGGCAGCCCCTCTATGGCTACACCTTC. Amino acid sequence: CASSQEGGQPLYGYTF.

This clonotype was counted many times. The genes are TRBV20-1 and TRBJ2-7; 12 bases agree with TRBD2. Germline V gives CDR1 DFQATT, CDR2 SNEGSKA (reference sequence). The CDR3 is 16 amino acids. V lost 0 bases, J lost 4 bases, and 7 bases stayed unmatched. CDR3 amino acids: CSAREDTSGRRYEQYF. The CDR3 nucleotides are TGCAGTGCTAGAGAGGACACTAGCGGGAGGAGGTACGAGCAGTACTTC.

This clonotype was observed at least ten times. This chain joins TRBV5-1 and TRBJ2-1, with 8 positions matching TRBD2. Germline V lookup: CDR1 SGHRS, CDR2 YFSETQ. The V and J ends lost 5 bases and 2 bases, in that order; junction bases with no gene match: 6. The CDR3 sequence is 15 residues long. The CDR3 region is CASRLTSAPYNEQFF. CDR3 bases: TGCGCCAGCAGACTGACTAGCGCCCCCTACAATGAGCAGTTCTTC.

This chain links TRBV19 with TRBJ1-2; D remains unclear. The V end lost 5 bases, the J end lost 0 bases, and 13 bases lay between the germline ends. The CDR3 sequence is 15 residues long. Looked up from germline, CDR1 is LNHDA and CDR2 is SQIVND (reference sequence). CDR3 sequence: CASSVTTGTNYGYTF. The CDR3 DNA is TGTGCCAGTAGTGTAACCACGGGGACTAACTATGGCTACACCTTC.

This clonotype has a count of ten or more. The chain uses TRBV24-1 and TRBJ2-1; 7 positions match TRBD2. The CDR3 length is 16 residues. In germline, CDR1 is KGHDR, CDR2 SFDVKD. Trimming cost V 3 bases and J 1 base; bases outside gene matches: 5. The CDR3 loop is CATSDEAAGSYNEQFF. In nucleotides, the CDR3 is TGTGCCACCAGTGATGAGGCAGCGGGATCCTACAATGAGCAGTTCTTC.

This chain joins TRBV4-2 and TRBJ1-4; no clear D. Germline CDR1 is LGHNA and CDR2 is YNFKEQ. This CDR3 contains 13 residues. V lost 0 bases and J 8 bases, leaving 7 bases between the germline ends. CDR3 DNA sequence: TGTGCCAGCAGCCAAGATCTGTCAGAAAAACTGTTTTTT. Translation gives CASSQDLSEKLFF.

Ten or more counts support this clonotype. The V and J genes are TRBV7-9 and TRBJ2-5; 8 bases are a match to TRBD1. Losses at the gene ends were 0 bases for V and 4 bases for J; bases not matched to a gene: 7. Germline V gives CDR1 SEHNR, CDR2 FQNEAQ (reference sequence). CDR3 length: 16 residues. The CDR3 DNA reads TGTGCCAGCAGCTTAGCTGGGCAGGGGGCGTCAGAGACCCAGTACTTC. Translated, it gives CASSLAGQGASETQYF.

This clonotype appeared many times. This sequence joins TRBV4-1 and TRBJ2-7; the D is unclear. The germline V gene encodes CDR1 MGHRA and CDR2 YSYEKL. V shed 0 bases and J shed 0 bases, with 12 bases lying between them. This CDR3 has 16 amino acids. DNA for the CDR3: TGCGCCAGCAGCCAAGATTGGGGAAGAGGCTCCTACGAGCAGTACTTC. This gives the protein CASSQDWGRGSYEQYF.

This clonotype came up many times. The rearrangement uses TRBV28 and TRBJ1-6, with TRBD1 matching over 9 bases. CDR1 is MDHEN and CDR2 is SYDVKM in the germline V gene. The J segment lost 8 bases and the V segment lost 5 bases, leaving 4 bases of the junction unmatched. The CDR3 extends over 14 amino acids. CDR3 sequence (DNA): TGTGCCAGCAGTCCGGGACAGGGTGATTCACCCCTCCACTTT. It is translated as CASSPGQGDSPLHF.

A word on this clonotype: Being one base from a much bigger clone, this may be a read error. This chain joins TRBV28 and TRBJ2-7; 12 nucleotides agree with TRBD1. This CDR3 is 13 amino acids long. With V trimmed by 6 bases and J by 5 bases, 2 bases remained unmatched. In germline, CDR1 is MDHEN, CDR2 SYDVKM. This CDR3 is CASRGTGGNEQYF. DNA for the CDR3: TGTGCCAGCAGGGGGACAGGGGGCAACGAGCAGTACTTC. Full variable domain (missing parts from reference TRBV28 and TRBJ2-7): DVKVTQSSRYLVKRTGEKVFLECVQDMDHENMFWYRQDPGLGLRLIYFSYDVKMKEKGDIPEGYSVSREKKERFSLILESASTNQTSMYLCASRGTGGNEQYFGPGTRLTVT.

This clonotype was seen repeatedly, ten times or more. The chain links TRBV2 to TRBJ2-2; tentatively, D is TRBD1 (6 bases). Germline values: CDR1 SNHLY, CDR2 FYNNEI. V lost 7 bases and J 5 bases, leaving 11 bases between the germline ends. The CDR3 spans 13 residues. CDR3 bases: TGTGCCAGCAACTTACAGGGAACCGGGGAGCTGTTTTTT. Its protein product is CASNLQGTGELFF. The variable domain in full, with the rest retrieved from reference TRBV2 and TRBJ2-2, is EPEVTQTPSHQVTQMGQEVILRCVPISNHLYFYWYRQILGQKVEFLVSFYNNEISEKSEIFDDQFSVERPDGSNFTLKIRSTKLEDSAMYFCASNLQGTGELFFGEGSRLTVL.

This clonotype was observed at least ten times. V and J are TRBV7-2 and TRBJ2-7, with 9 bases lining up with TRBD2. V shed 4 bases and J 2 bases; nucleotides not matched to a gene: 6. Germline V gives CDR1 SGHTA, CDR2 FQGNSA. This CDR3 has 15 residues. The CDR3 loop is CASSYGASGAYEQYF. The CDR3 nucleotides read TGTGCCAGCAGCTACGGGGCTAGCGGGGCCTACGAGCAGTACTTC.

This clonotype was observed a few times. The V call is TRBV25-1, the J call TRBJ2-1; the match to TRBD2 covers 10 bases. CDR1 is MGHDK and CDR2 is SYGVNS in the germline V gene. The CDR3 extends over 15 amino acids. Unmatched junction bases numbered 2, after V lost 3 bases and J lost 3 bases. The CDR3 is CASSDPSGSYNEQFF. In DNA, the CDR3 is TGTGCCAGCAGTGACCCTAGCGGGAGCTACAATGAGCAGTTCTTC.

This clonotype was found a few times. The genes are TRBV10-3 and TRBJ2-1, with 7 bases matching TRBD2. V shed 3 bases and J 7 bases; nucleotides not matched to a gene: 12. The germline CDR1 and CDR2 sequences are ENHRY and SYGVKD. CDR3 length: 16 amino acids. This chain's CDR3 is CAISDGGSNFNNEQFF. CDR3 sequence (DNA): TGTGCCATCAGTGACGGCGGGAGTAATTTCAATAATGAGCAGTTCTTC.

V is TRBV20-1 and J is TRBJ2-3, with 11 bases fitting TRBD2. V dropped 3 bases and J dropped 3; count of bases not matched to a gene: 5. The length of the CDR3 is 15 residues. Germline values: CDR1 DFQATT, CDR2 SNEGSKA (reference sequence). CDR3 residues: CSASRLAGSTDTQYF. DNA of the CDR3: TGCAGTGCTAGTAGACTAGCGGGAAGTACAGATACGCAGTATTTT.

This clonotype was observed at least ten times. The V call is TRBV2, the J call TRBJ1-5, with D perhaps matching TRBD1 (6 bases). CDR1 is SNHLY, CDR2 FYNNEI, per germline. Trimming took off 7 bases at V and 6 bases at J, with 13 bases between the two ends. The CDR3 runs 13 residues. DNA of the CDR3: TGTGCCAGCACCGGACAGTCGGGTCAGCCCCAGCATTTT. It specifies CASTGQSGQPQHF.

The table lists this clonotype with many counts. The DNA of the CDR3 is TGTGCCAGCAGCTTAGACGGGGCAGGGTCCTACGAGCAGTACTTC. Translated: CASSLDGAGSYEQYF. The chain is built from TRBV7-3 and TRBJ2-7; D may match TRBD1 or TRBD2 (5 bases each). Germline V gene sequence: CDR1 SGHTA, CDR2 FQGTGA. The CDR3 covers 15 residues. The V end was cut by 2 bases, the J end by 1 base, with 12 bases between. Supplemented by reference TRBV7-3 and TRBJ2-7, the full variable domain reads GAGVSQTPSNKVTEKGKYVELRCDPISGHTALYWYRQSLGQGPEFLIYFQGTGAADDSGLPNDRFFAVRPEGSVSTLKIQRTERGDSAVYLCASSLDGAGSYEQYFGPGTRLTVT.

This clonotype was seen a handful of times. The rearrangement links TRBV20-1 to TRBJ1-5, with D maybe TRBD1 (6 bases). Trimming took off 6 bases at V and 10 bases at J, with 28 bases between the two ends. CDR1 and CDR2 from the germline V gene are DFQATT and SNEGSKA (reference sequence). The CDR3 covers 16 residues. This chain's CDR3 is CSAKTGSVSIVGPQHF. The CDR3 region has the DNA TGCAGTGCAAAAACAGGGTCGGTTTCGATAGTTGGCCCCCAGCATTTT.

This clonotype has at least ten counts. The rearrangement links TRBV14 to TRBJ2-1; TRBD2 matches at 7 bases. Trimming removed 1 base from V and 4 bases from J; junction bases left unmatched: 7. The CDR3 has 16 residues. Germline values: CDR1 SGHDN, CDR2 FVKESK. The CDR3 DNA sequence: TGTGCCAGCAGCCAAGTAGGGAGGGAGGGATACAATGAGCAGTTCTTC. As protein: CASSQVGREGYNEQFF.